This record covers a single T cell receptor (beta chain). The deep-level immunoSEQ assay was used. This table comes from immunoSEQ multiplex PCR, and its TCRdb copy is limited to in-frame clones, with some not included. The sample yields about 2,100,000 clones, roughly 91% seen once. Trimming left V 2 bases short and J 7 bases short, with 21 bases between. The CDR3 loop spans 16 amino acids. CDR1 and CDR2 from the germline V gene are MNHNS and SASEGT. The sample belongs to a study of shared clonotypes between healthy human individuals. Naive CD8 cells lacked CD45RO, underwent positive selection for CCR7 and left out terminally differentiated effector memory CD45RA+ cells.

The chain links TRBV6-1 to TRBJ2-7; perhaps TRBD2 as D (5 bases). The receptor was derived from a man aged 18 to 29 in good health. Some clones in this sample may be carry-over from other donors' samples. The sample was naive CD8+ T cells from PBMCs. The CDR3 DNA reads as TGTGCCAGCAGTGAATTATTTGGGAGTGTGTCGGGAGAGCAGTACTTC. This codes for CASSELFGSVSGEQYF.